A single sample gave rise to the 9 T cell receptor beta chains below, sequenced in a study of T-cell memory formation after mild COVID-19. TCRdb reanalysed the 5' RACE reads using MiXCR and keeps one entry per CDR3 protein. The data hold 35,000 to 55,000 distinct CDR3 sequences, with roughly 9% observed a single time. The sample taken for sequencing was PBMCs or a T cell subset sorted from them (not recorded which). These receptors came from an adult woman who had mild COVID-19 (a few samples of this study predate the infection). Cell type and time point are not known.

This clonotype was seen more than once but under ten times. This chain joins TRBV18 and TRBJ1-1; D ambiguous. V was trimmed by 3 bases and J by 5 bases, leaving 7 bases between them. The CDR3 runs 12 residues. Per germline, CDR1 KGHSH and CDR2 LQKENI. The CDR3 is CASSPKRTEAFF. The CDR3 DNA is TGTGCCAGCTCACCGAAGCGGACTGAAGCTTTCTTT.

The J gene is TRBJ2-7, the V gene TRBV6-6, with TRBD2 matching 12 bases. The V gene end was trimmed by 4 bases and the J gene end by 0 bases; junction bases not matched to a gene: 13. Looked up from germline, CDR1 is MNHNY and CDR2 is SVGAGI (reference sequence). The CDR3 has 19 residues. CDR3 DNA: TGTGCCAGCAGTTCAACCCCCGGGACTAGCGGGCCAATCTCCTACGAGCAGTACTTC. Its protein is CASSSTPGTSGPISYEQYF.

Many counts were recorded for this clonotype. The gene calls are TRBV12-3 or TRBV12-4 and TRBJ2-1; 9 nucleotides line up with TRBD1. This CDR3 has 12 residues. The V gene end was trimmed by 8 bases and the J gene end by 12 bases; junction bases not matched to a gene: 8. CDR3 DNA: TGTGCCAGCGGGACAGGGTCCCGGTTGCAGTTCTTC. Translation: CASGTGSRLQFF.

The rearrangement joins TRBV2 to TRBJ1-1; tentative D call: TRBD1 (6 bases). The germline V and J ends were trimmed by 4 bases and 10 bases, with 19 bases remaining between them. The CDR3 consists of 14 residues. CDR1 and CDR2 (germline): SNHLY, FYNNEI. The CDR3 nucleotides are TGTGCCAGCAGTGCGGACTCTGGGACGACAGGAGCTTTCTTT. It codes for CASSADSGTTGAFF.

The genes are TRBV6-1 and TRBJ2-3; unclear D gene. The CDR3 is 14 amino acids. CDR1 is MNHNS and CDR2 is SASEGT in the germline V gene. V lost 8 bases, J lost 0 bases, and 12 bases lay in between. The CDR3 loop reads CASEARASTDTQYF. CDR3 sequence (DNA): TGTGCCAGCGAGGCCAGAGCTAGCACAGATACGCAGTATTTT.

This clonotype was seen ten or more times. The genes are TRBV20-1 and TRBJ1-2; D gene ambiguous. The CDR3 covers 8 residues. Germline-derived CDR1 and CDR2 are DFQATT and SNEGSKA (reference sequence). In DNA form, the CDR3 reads TGCAGCTCAGCCGGCTACACCTTC. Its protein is CSSAGYTF.

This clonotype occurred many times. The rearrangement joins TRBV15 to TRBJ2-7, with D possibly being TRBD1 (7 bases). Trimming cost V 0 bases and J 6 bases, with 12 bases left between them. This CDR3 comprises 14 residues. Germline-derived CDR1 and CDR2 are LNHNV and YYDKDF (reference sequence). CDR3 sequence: CATSRDAGQSEQYF. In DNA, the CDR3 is TGTGCCACCAGCAGAGATGCGGGACAGAGCGAGCAGTACTTC.

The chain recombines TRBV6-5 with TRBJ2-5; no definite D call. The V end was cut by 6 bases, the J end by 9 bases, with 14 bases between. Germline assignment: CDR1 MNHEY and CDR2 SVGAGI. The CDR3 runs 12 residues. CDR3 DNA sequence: TGTGCCAGCAGCCGTAGTACTGGGGCCCAGTACTTC. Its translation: CASSRSTGAQYF.

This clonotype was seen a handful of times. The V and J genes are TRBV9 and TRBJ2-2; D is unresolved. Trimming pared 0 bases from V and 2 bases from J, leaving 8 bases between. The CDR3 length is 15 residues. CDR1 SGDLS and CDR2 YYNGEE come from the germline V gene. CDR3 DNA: TGTGCCAGCAGCGTAGGCGGAACCAACACCGGGGAGCTGTTTTTT. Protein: CASSVGGTNTGELFF.